Listed below are T cell receptor beta chains from one sample, sequenced in a study of T cells after somatic rescue of genetic block. TCRdb keeps only in-frame clones here, not all; method: immunoSEQ multiplex PCR. The sample lists roughly 70,000 clones, roughly nine tenths seen once, with 3% in the top ten. Sequenced input: peripheral blood mononuclear cells (PBMCs). These receptors were obtained from a man aged 40-49 years. Both conserved end residues are part of each CDR3. Fields, in order: clone size, J gene, V gene, D gene, CDR3 protein, CDR3 DNA. A D gene is named only where the DNA matches it firmly. Part of the rows lack a size; the others show once, few, many or a class for expanded clones.

abundance: .
j_gene: TRBJ2-2
v_gene: TRBV2
d_gene: TRBD1
CDR3aa: CASNRGTGELFF
CDR3nt: TGTGCCAGTAACAGGGGAACCGGGGAGCTGTTTTTT

abundance: .
j_gene: TRBJ2-1
v_gene: TRBV4-3
d_gene: TRBD1
CDR3aa: CASSQGTGYNEQFF
CDR3nt: TGCGCCAGCAGCCAAGGGACAGGGTACAATGAGCAGTTCTTC

abundance: .
j_gene: TRBJ2-2
v_gene: TRBV2
d_gene: .
CDR3aa: CASSRHQPGELFF
CDR3nt: TGTGCCAGCAGCCGACATCAGCCCGGGGAGCTGTTTTTT

abundance: .
j_gene: TRBJ2-3
v_gene: TRBV2
d_gene: TRBD2
CDR3aa: CASSDQREGDTQYF
CDR3nt: TGTGCCAGCAGTGACCAGCGGGAGGGTGATACGCAGTATTTT

abundance: .
j_gene: TRBJ1-1
v_gene: TRBV2
d_gene: TRBD1
CDR3aa: CASGRQGQNTEAFF
CDR3nt: TGTGCCAGCGGAAGACAGGGCCAGAACACTGAAGCTTTCTTT

abundance: once
j_gene: TRBJ2-2
v_gene: TRBV2
d_gene: TRBD1
CDR3aa: CASSEDRGANTGELFF
CDR3nt: TGTGCCAGCAGCGAGGACAGGGGCGCGAACACCGGGGAGCTGTTTTTT

abundance: few
j_gene: TRBJ2-2
v_gene: TRBV18
d_gene: TRBD1
CDR3aa: CASSPAGQGSTGELFF
CDR3nt: TGTGCCAGCTCACCGGCCGGACAGGGTAGCACCGGGGAGCTGTTTTTT

abundance: .
j_gene: TRBJ2-1
v_gene: TRBV7-8
d_gene: TRBD2
CDR3aa: CASSSSSGFSSYNEQFF
CDR3nt: TGTGCCAGCAGCTCCTCTAGCGGGTTTAGCTCCTACAATGAGCAGTTCTTC

abundance: .
j_gene: TRBJ2-5
v_gene: TRBV9
d_gene: .
CDR3aa: CASSSGSRETQYF
CDR3nt: TGTGCCAGCAGCTCGGGATCCCGGGAGACCCAGTACTTC

abundance: .
j_gene: TRBJ2-7
v_gene: TRBV10-2
d_gene: .
CDR3aa: CASSESAGTYEQYF
CDR3nt: TGCGCCAGCAGTGAGTCGGCAGGAACCTACGAGCAGTACTTC

abundance: .
j_gene: TRBJ2-2
v_gene: TRBV5-5
d_gene: TRBD2
CDR3aa: CASSLAGATGELFF
CDR3nt: TGTGCCAGCAGCTTAGCGGGGGCGACCGGGGAGCTGTTTTTT

abundance: .
j_gene: TRBJ2-2
v_gene: TRBV7-6
d_gene: .
CDR3aa: CASSQSTGANTGELFF
CDR3nt: TGTGCCAGCAGCCAGAGTACTGGCGCGAACACCGGGGAGCTGTTTTTT

abundance: .
j_gene: TRBJ2-5
v_gene: TRBV19
d_gene: .
CDR3aa: CASSIDRTAAQYF
CDR3nt: TGTGCCAGTAGTATAGACAGGACAGCCGCCCAGTACTTC

abundance: .
j_gene: TRBJ2-7
v_gene: TRBV2
d_gene: .
CDR3aa: CASSEMRSSTGEQYF
CDR3nt: TGTGCCAGCAGTGAAATGAGGAGTAGTACGGGGGAGCAGTACTTC

abundance: .
j_gene: TRBJ2-2
v_gene: TRBV4-2
d_gene: .
CDR3aa: CASSQGAGLGELFF
CDR3nt: TGTGCCAGCAGCCAAGGGGCGGGGTTAGGGGAGCTGTTTTTT